The 30 T cell receptor beta chains below come from one sample, sequenced in a study of T cell responses to AZD1222 COVID-19 vaccine. TCRdb's copy holds only in-frame clones and misses some; the assay was immunoSEQ multiplex PCR. The table lists some 170,000 clones, about 91% of them singletons, with about 1% in the top ten. Sequenced here: peripheral blood, sampled 28 days after the second AZD1222 dose. The source is an adult who received the AZD1222 COVID-19 vaccine.

A single count supports this clone. The J gene is TRBJ1-5, the V gene TRBV19; the D is unclear. The germline V and J ends were trimmed by 6 bases and 6 bases, with 15 bases remaining between them. The CDR3 has 14 residues. From germline, CDR1 is LNHDA and CDR2 SQIVND (reference sequence). This CDR3 is CASRFMGIGQPQHF. CDR3 DNA sequence: TGTGCCAGTAGGTTCATGGGGATCGGTCAGCCCCAGCATTTT.

This chain connects TRBV27 to TRBJ2-1; TRBD2 matches at 7 bases. Per germline, CDR1 MNHEY and CDR2 SMNVEV (reference sequence). The CDR3 sequence is 14 residues long. Trimming took 5 bases from V and 2 from J; bases not matched to a gene: 3. The CDR3 DNA reads as TGTGCCAGCAGTGCCCTAGCGGCCTACAATGAGCAGTTCTTC. It is translated as CASSALAAYNEQFF.

The chain combines TRBV10-1 with TRBJ2-3; no reliable D call. The V end lost 3 bases, the J end lost 2 bases, and 9 bases lay between the germline ends. Germline values: CDR1 WNHNN, CDR2 SYGVQD (reference sequence). CDR3 size: 14 residues. The CDR3 DNA reads TGCGCCAGCAGTGACGGAGATACCACAGATACGCAGTATTTT. Protein sequence: CASSDGDTTDTQYF.

This clone was recorded once. The J gene is TRBJ1-5, the V gene TRBV12-3 or TRBV12-4; D not resolved. V was cut by 3 bases and J by 5 bases, with 8 bases left in between. This CDR3 contains 13 residues. CDR3 nucleotide sequence: TGTGCCAGCAGTTTTGGGGTCCATCAGCCCCAGCATTTT. It codes for CASSFGVHQPQHF.

This chain connects TRBV2 to TRBJ2-7; D is ambiguous. Trimming took off 4 bases at V and 3 bases at J, with 19 bases between the two ends. This CDR3 comprises 16 residues. Looked up from germline, CDR1 is SNHLY and CDR2 is FYNNEI. The CDR3 here is CASSGEDLRLGYEQYF. CDR3 nucleotide sequence: TGTGCCAGCAGTGGTGAGGACCTGAGGTTAGGCTACGAGCAGTACTTC.

V and J are TRBV11-2 and TRBJ2-7; D not certain. V lost 0 bases and J lost 0, with 12 bases in between. Germline V gene data show CDR1 as SGHAT and CDR2 as FQNNGV. This CDR3 region has 16 residues. In DNA form, the CDR3 reads TGTGCCAGCAGCTTAGACTCTGGCAGTAGCTCCTACGAGCAGTACTTC. Protein: CASSLDSGSSSYEQYF.

The chain combines TRBV5-1 with TRBJ1-1; a possible D gene is TRBD1 (6 bases). Germline values: CDR1 SGHRS, CDR2 YFSETQ. This CDR3 is 15 amino acids long. V dropped 4 bases and J dropped 3 bases, with 16 bases sitting between them. In nucleotides, the CDR3 is TGCGCCAGCAGCGATCCACAGGGTTTGGACACTGAAGCTTTCTTT. Its protein product is CASSDPQGLDTEAFF.

The chain couples TRBV5-1 to TRBJ1-1; no definite D call. V gave up 6 bases and J gave up 5 bases, with 14 bases separating them. This CDR3 is 13 amino acids long. Germline V gives CDR1 SGHRS, CDR2 YFSETQ. The CDR3 DNA follows: TGCGCCAGCAAAAAAGGGATCGGGACTGAAGCTTTCTTT. Encoded protein: CASKKGIGTEAFF. Full variable domain (outside the CDR3, taken from reference TRBV5-1 and TRBJ1-1): KAGVTQTPRYLIKTRGQQVTLSCSPISGHRSVSWYQQTPGQGLQFLFEYFSETQRNKGNFPGRFSGRQFSNSRSEMNVSTLELGDSALYLCASKKGIGTEAFFGQGTRLTVV.

By share of the sample, this clone is medium-sized (0.01 to 0.1%). The chain joins TRBV6-1 to TRBJ2-7; TRBD1 matches 11 bases. V trimming: 2 bases; J trimming: 3 bases; junction bases outside the gene matches: 3. Per germline, CDR1 MNHNS and CDR2 SASEGT. CDR3 size: 15 residues. DNA of the CDR3: TGTGCCAGCAGTGAATCCGGGACAGGGGGCTACGAGCAGTACTTC. Encoded protein: CASSESGTGGYEQYF.

This chain connects TRBV11-3 to TRBJ2-7; D could derive from TRBD1 or TRBD2 (5 bases each). Germline lookup yields CDR1 SGHNT and CDR2 YENEEA. The CDR3 is 14 amino acids. The V end lost 3 bases, the J end lost 1 base, and 10 bases lay between the germline ends. CDR3 amino acids: CASSLGVGSYEQYF. The CDR3 bases are TGTGCCAGCAGCTTGGGGGTTGGTTCCTACGAGCAGTACTTC.

The rearrangement uses TRBV5-6 and TRBJ2-7; D is ambiguous. From germline, CDR1 is SGHDT and CDR2 YYEEEE. V dropped 1 base and J dropped 2 bases, with 13 bases sitting between them. The CDR3 contains 15 residues. In nucleotides, the CDR3 is TGTGCCAGCAGCTTGAGGCTGGTCAGAACCTACGAGCAGTACTTC. Translated, it gives CASSLRLVRTYEQYF.

This chain joins TRBV4-1 and TRBJ1-2; D call uncertain. Deletions cut 2 bases from V and 4 bases from J, with 14 bases between. In germline, CDR1 is MGHRA, CDR2 YSYEKL. This CDR3 is 15 amino acids long. The CDR3 loop is CASSQLLGPIYGYTF. Here the CDR3 DNA reads TGCGCCAGCAGCCAACTTCTAGGACCAATCTATGGCTACACCTTC.

This chain links TRBV6-5 with TRBJ1-2; 7 bases align to TRBD1. The CDR3 has 14 amino acids. V shed 4 bases, J shed 8 bases, and the junction held 10 bases outside the gene matches. CDR1 is MNHEY and CDR2 is SVGAGI in the germline V gene. The CDR3 DNA reads TGTGCCAGCAGTTGGACAGGCCCCATGGGCGGCTACACCTTC. It translates to CASSWTGPMGGYTF.

The J gene is TRBJ1-1, the V gene TRBV27; TRBD1 aligns across 7 bases. This CDR3 contains 16 residues. The V segment lost 4 bases and the J segment 1 base; nucleotides outside the gene matches: 9. CDR1 and CDR2 from the germline V gene are MNHEY and SMNVEV (reference sequence). The CDR3 nucleotides are TGTGCCAGCAGTTCTGTTGCAGGGGGAAGGAACACTGAAGCTTTCTTT. Residues: CASSSVAGGRNTEAFF.

This chain joins TRBV12-3 or TRBV12-4 and TRBJ1-2, with a possible D match to TRBD1 (6 bases). The CDR3 runs 13 residues. V was pared by 5 bases and J by 6 bases, with 13 bases between. CDR3 sequence reads: CASSLTGIDGYTF. The CDR3 DNA is TGTGCCAGCAGTCTAACAGGGATCGATGGCTACACCTTC.

The chain couples TRBV11-3 to TRBJ1-6; weak D call: TRBD1 (5 bases). Per the germline V gene, CDR1 is SGHNT and CDR2 is YENEEA. V was pared by 5 bases and J by 7 bases, with 12 bases between. CDR3 length: 14 residues. This CDR3 is CASSRDGFNSPLHF. The DNA for the CDR3 is TGTGCCAGCAGCCGGGACGGCTTCAATTCACCCCTCCACTTT.

This chain connects TRBV27 to TRBJ1-2; 9 bases agree with TRBD1. This CDR3 has 15 residues. CDR1 and CDR2 from the germline V gene are MNHEY and SMNVEV (reference sequence). V was pared by 5 bases and J by 2 bases, with 6 bases of the junction left unmatched. This CDR3 is CASSPRTGVNYGYTF. In DNA, the CDR3 is TGTGCCAGCAGTCCCCGGACAGGGGTAAACTATGGCTACACCTTC.

The chain carries TRBV7-8 and TRBJ2-7, with 12 bases lining up with TRBD1. The V and J ends lost 2 bases and 6 bases, in that order; junction bases with no gene match: 2. Germline values: CDR1 SGHVS, CDR2 FQNEAQ. CDR3 length equals 14 residues. The CDR3, as DNA: TGTGCCAGCAGCTTAAGGGACAGGGGGCCCGAGCAGTACTTC. Its protein is CASSLRDRGPEQYF.

This chain links TRBV30 with TRBJ1-3; D is perhaps TRBD1 (5 bases). The CDR3 is 15 amino acids. Germline loops: CDR1 GTSNPN, CDR2 SVGIG (reference sequence). With 2 bases removed from V and 1 base from J, the gap between germline ends came to 12 bases. The CDR3 is CAWSCRGVSGNTIYF. In DNA, the CDR3 is TGTGCCTGGAGTTGTAGGGGCGTATCTGGAAACACCATATATTTT.

The rearrangement joins TRBV11-2 to TRBJ2-2; D is uncertain. Deletions cut 2 bases from V and 6 bases from J, with 13 bases between. The CDR3 sequence is 15 residues long. The germline V gene has CDR1 SGHAT and CDR2 FQNNGV. CDR3 coding DNA: TGTGCCAGCAGCTTACCCGAAGCAGCGCCCGGGGAGCTGTTTTTT. This sequence encodes CASSLPEAAPGELFF.

The chain employs TRBV4-1 and TRBJ1-5, with D possibly matching TRBD1 (5 bases). This CDR3 is built from 15 residues. Trimming removed 2 bases from V and 6 bases from J, with 14 bases in between. Germline CDR1 is MGHRA and CDR2 is YSYEKL. CDR3 nucleotide sequence: TGCGCCAGCAGCCAATTAGCTGGGGCAGGTCAGCCCCAGCATTTT. Protein sequence: CASSQLAGAGQPQHF.

The chain links TRBV14 to TRBJ2-1; the D gene is possibly TRBD2 (5 bases). Germline CDR1 and CDR2: SGHDN and FVKESK. V was pared by 1 base and J by 6 bases, with 13 bases between. The CDR3 covers 15 residues. CDR3 nucleotide sequence: TGTGCCAGCAGCCAAGTTAGACTACTTTTCAATGAGCAGTTCTTC. The encoded protein is CASSQVRLLFNEQFF.

The chain uses TRBV9 and TRBJ2-2; 14 nucleotides agree with TRBD2. The V gene end was trimmed by 4 bases and the J gene end by 0 bases; junction bases not matched to a gene: 11. This CDR3 is 20 amino acids long. Germline V lookup: CDR1 SGDLS, CDR2 YYNGEE. CDR3 sequence (DNA): TGTGCCAGCAGCCGAACTCCCGGGACTAGCGGGGGACCGAACACCGGGGAGCTGTTTTTT. Protein product: CASSRTPGTSGGPNTGELFF.

Worth noting for this clone: One junction end does not reproduce the germline sequence, and a read error may be involved. J is TRBJ1-1 and V is TRBV11-2, with 7 positions matching TRBD1. The germline V gene has CDR1 SGHAT and CDR2 FQNNGV. This CDR3 contains 12 residues. The CDR3 spells CASSLDGTDSPF. DNA for the CDR3: TGTGCCAGCAGCTTAGATGGGACAGATTCGCCTTTT.

The CDR3 coding sequence is TGTGCCAGCAGCTTGGAGCGGCAGGGAAATCAGCCCCAGCATTTT. Translation: CASSLERQGNQPQHF. The V and J genes are TRBV5-6 and TRBJ1-5; perhaps TRBD1 as D (5 bases). The V gene's germline CDR1 is SGHDT and CDR2 YYEEEE. This CDR3 spans 15 amino acids. V gave up 0 bases and J gave up 4 bases, with 11 bases separating them.

The chain joins TRBV6-6 to TRBJ2-7, with D unclear. The germline V gene encodes CDR1 MNHNY and CDR2 SVGAGI (reference sequence). Trimming cost V 3 bases and J 0 bases, with 9 bases left between them. CDR3 length equals 14 residues. CDR3 sequence: CASSYLESSYEQYF. The CDR3 DNA reads TGTGCCAGCAGTTATTTAGAGAGCTCCTACGAGCAGTACTTC.

The chain couples TRBV19 to TRBJ1-3, with no clear D. V was pared by 3 bases and J by 0 bases, with 12 bases between. Germline CDR1 reads LNHDA; CDR2 reads SQIVND (reference sequence). This CDR3 spans 16 amino acids. The CDR3 nucleotides are TGTGCCAGTAGTATCTCCCAACAGACCTCTGGAAACACCATATATTTT. It yields the protein CASSISQQTSGNTIYF.

V and J are TRBV18 and TRBJ1-2; 7 bases fit TRBD1. Looked up from germline, CDR1 is KGHSH and CDR2 is LQKENI. Unmatched junction bases numbered 6, after V lost 6 bases and J lost 5 bases. The CDR3 consists of 13 residues. The CDR3 sequence is CASSAGTVYGYTF. Here the CDR3 DNA reads TGTGCCAGCTCGGCCGGGACAGTATATGGCTACACCTTC.

DNA of the CDR3: TGTGCCAGTAGTACTTGGACAGGGAATGGCTACACCTTC. Its protein product is CASSTWTGNGYTF. V gene TRBV19 combines with J gene TRBJ1-2, with 8 bases that match TRBD1. V lost 4 bases, J lost 6 bases, and 4 bases stayed unmatched. This CDR3 contains 13 residues. CDR1 and CDR2 (germline): LNHDA, SQIVND (reference sequence).

This chain uses TRBV12-3 or TRBV12-4 with TRBJ1-2; no firm D call. V gave up 5 bases and J gave up 4 bases, with 11 bases separating them. The CDR3 sequence is 13 residues long. The CDR3 protein is CASSHGISYGYTF. As DNA, the CDR3 is TGTGCCAGCAGTCATGGAATTTCCTATGGCTACACCTTC.